The rows below give T cell receptor beta chains drawn from one sample of a study of regulatory T cells in long-lasting Graves disease. Each CDR3 protein is one row after TCRdb ran MiXCR on the multiplex PCR reads. This repertoire shows about half a million distinct CDR3 sequences, more than 10% found once; its top ten account for 8% to 10%. The same data also contributed to another study, on T cells in Graves' hyperthyroidism and ophthalmopathy.

The sample consisted of peripheral blood mononuclear cells (PBMCs), taken at new diagnosis, from a patient treated with antithyroid drugs. These receptors all stem from a woman in her twenties or thirties with Graves disease. Both conserved end residues are part of each CDR3. A D gene is named only where the DNA matches it firmly. Only some rows state a clone size, as once, few, many or a class for expanded clones.

d_gene: -
len: 13
v_gene: TRBV6-1
abundance: few
j_gene: TRBJ2-5
CDR3nt: TGTGCCAGCAGTAGGACCGTCCGGGGGACCCAGTACTTC
CDR3aa: CASSRTVRGTQYF

d_gene: TRBD1
len: 14
v_gene: TRBV7-2
abundance: few
j_gene: TRBJ2-5
CDR3nt: TGTGCCAGCAGCACCCGGACAGGGGCAGAGACCCAGTACTTC
CDR3aa: CASSTRTGAETQYF

d_gene: TRBD2
len: 17
v_gene: TRBV11-3
abundance: many
j_gene: TRBJ2-5
CDR3nt: TGTGCCAGCAGCTTACCGCTGCCGGGAGGTCACCAAGAGACCCAGTACTTC
CDR3aa: CASSLPLPGGHQETQYF

d_gene: TRBD2
len: 17
v_gene: TRBV9
abundance: many
j_gene: TRBJ2-1
CDR3nt: TGTGCCAGCAGCGTATCTCCACGGACTAGTAATCATGTTGAGCAGTTCTTC
CDR3aa: CASSVSPRTSNHVEQFF

d_gene: -
len: 14
v_gene: TRBV11-2
abundance: once
j_gene: TRBJ2-1
CDR3nt: TGTGCCAGCAGCTTAACAGGCATGGCAAATGAGCAGTTCTTC
CDR3aa: CASSLTGMANEQFF

d_gene: TRBD2
len: 19
v_gene: TRBV3-1
abundance: -
j_gene: TRBJ2-5
CDR3nt: TGTGCCAGCAGCCTCCGGACTAGCGGGAGGGCCCTGTCTCGAGAGACCCAGTACTTC
CDR3aa: CASSLRTSGRALSRETQYF

d_gene: -
len: 15
v_gene: TRBV7-9
abundance: -
j_gene: TRBJ1-2
CDR3nt: TGTGCCAGCAGCCAACAAACAGGGCTGTTCTATGGCTACACCTTC
CDR3aa: CASSQQTGLFYGYTF

d_gene: -
len: 15
v_gene: TRBV9
abundance: few
j_gene: TRBJ2-7
CDR3nt: TGTGCCAGCAGCCCGGGTGGGGGTACAAACTACGAGCAGCACTTC
CDR3aa: CASSPGGGTNYEQHF

d_gene: -
len: 15
v_gene: TRBV3-1
abundance: many
j_gene: TRBJ1-1
CDR3nt: TGTGCCAGCAGCCAGGCTCCTATAGGGAGGGCTGAAGCTTTCTTT
CDR3aa: CASSQAPIGRAEAFF

d_gene: -
len: 16
v_gene: TRBV10-2
abundance: many
j_gene: TRBJ2-2
CDR3nt: TGCGCCAGCAGTGAGAAGGGGGATCCGAACACCGGGGAGCTGTTTTTT
CDR3aa: CASSEKGDPNTGELFF

d_gene: -
len: 14
v_gene: TRBV2
abundance: many
j_gene: TRBJ2-1
CDR3nt: TGTGCCAGCAGTGGTATCGGACGAGGACATGAGCAGTTCTTC
CDR3aa: CASSGIGRGHEQFF

d_gene: TRBD2
len: 16
v_gene: TRBV6-5
abundance: many
j_gene: TRBJ2-5
CDR3nt: TGTGCCAGCAGTTACCTAGCGGGAGGGCCGATTGAGACCCAGTACTTC
CDR3aa: CASSYLAGGPIETQYF

d_gene: -
len: 15
v_gene: TRBV20-1
abundance: many
j_gene: TRBJ2-7
CDR3nt: TGCAGTGCTATCTCCACGGGCCGTTCCTCCTACGAGCAGTACTTC
CDR3aa: CSAISTGRSSYEQYF

d_gene: TRBD2
len: 16
v_gene: TRBV12-3/TRBV12-4
abundance: few
j_gene: TRBJ2-5
CDR3nt: TGTGCCAGCACCGCTCGAGGACTAGCCGGACAAGAGACCCAGTACTTC
CDR3aa: CASTARGLAGQETQYF

d_gene: -
len: 15
v_gene: TRBV3-1
abundance: many
j_gene: TRBJ1-1
CDR3nt: TGTGCCAGCAGCCGACGACAGCGCCAGTCCACTGAAGCTTTCTTT
CDR3aa: CASSRRQRQSTEAFF

d_gene: -
len: 13
v_gene: TRBV28
abundance: many
j_gene: TRBJ2-7
CDR3nt: TGTGCCAGCGGAGGACGGGACTCCTACGAGCAGTACTTC
CDR3aa: CASGGRDSYEQYF

d_gene: -
len: 14
v_gene: TRBV30
abundance: many
j_gene: TRBJ1-1
CDR3nt: TGTGCCTGGACGATTTGGGGAGGAGGGACTGAAGCTTTCTTT
CDR3aa: CAWTIWGGGTEAFF

d_gene: TRBD1
len: 15
v_gene: TRBV14
abundance: -
j_gene: TRBJ2-7
CDR3nt: TGTGCCAGCAGCCAAGAGAGGACAGGGGACTACGAGCAGTACTTC
CDR3aa: CASSQERTGDYEQYF

d_gene: TRBD2
len: 13
v_gene: TRBV5-4
abundance: many
j_gene: TRBJ2-5
CDR3nt: TGTGCCAGCAGCCCGACTAGCGTAGAGACCCAGTACTTC
CDR3aa: CASSPTSVETQYF

d_gene: TRBD2
len: 17
v_gene: TRBV19
abundance: many
j_gene: TRBJ2-2
CDR3nt: TGTGCCAGTAGTTCGGGACTAGCGGGAGTGAACACCGGGGAGCTGTTTTTT
CDR3aa: CASSSGLAGVNTGELFF

d_gene: TRBD2
len: 14
v_gene: TRBV30
abundance: -
j_gene: TRBJ2-5
CDR3nt: TGTGCCTGGAGCTGGGGGGGATCGGATGAGACCCAGTACTTC
CDR3aa: CAWSWGGSDETQYF

d_gene: -
len: 15
v_gene: TRBV20-1
abundance: many
j_gene: TRBJ2-3
CDR3nt: TGCAGTGCTAGAGATCGGAGGTTCCCCACAGATACGCAGTATTTT
CDR3aa: CSARDRRFPTDTQYF

d_gene: TRBD1
len: 18
v_gene: TRBV11-2
abundance: many
j_gene: TRBJ1-2
CDR3nt: TGTGCCAGCAGCTCAATGGGACAGGGGAAGGAGGTTAACTATGGCTACACCTTC
CDR3aa: CASSSMGQGKEVNYGYTF

d_gene: TRBD2
len: 15
v_gene: TRBV7-8
abundance: many
j_gene: TRBJ2-1
CDR3nt: TGTGCCAGCAGCTTAGGGGCGGGAGTGTACAATGAGCAGTTCTTC
CDR3aa: CASSLGAGVYNEQFF

d_gene: -
len: 15
v_gene: TRBV12-3/TRBV12-4
abundance: many
j_gene: TRBJ2-2
CDR3nt: TGTGCCAGCGTCCTGGGAGGGGGCCACACCGGGGAGCTGTTTTTT
CDR3aa: CASVLGGGHTGELFF

d_gene: TRBD2
len: 17
v_gene: TRBV7-2
abundance: many
j_gene: TRBJ2-7
CDR3nt: TGTGCCAGCAGCTTAAGAATCGGCGGGAGAGCTTCCTACGAGCAGTACTTC
CDR3aa: CASSLRIGGRASYEQYF

d_gene: -
len: 12
v_gene: TRBV30
abundance: many
j_gene: TRBJ2-7
CDR3nt: TGTGCCTGGAGTCTCGGAGGCTACGAGCAGTACTTC
CDR3aa: CAWSLGGYEQYF

d_gene: TRBD1
len: 13
v_gene: TRBV19
abundance: many
j_gene: TRBJ1-5
CDR3nt: TGTGCCACCAAGGGACAGGCCAATCAGCCCCAGCATTTT
CDR3aa: CATKGQANQPQHF

d_gene: -
len: 14
v_gene: TRBV27
abundance: many
j_gene: TRBJ1-1
CDR3nt: TGTGCCAGCAGACTAGGGGGGTCGAACACTGAAGCTTTCTTT
CDR3aa: CASRLGGSNTEAFF

d_gene: TRBD2
len: 16
v_gene: TRBV7-8
abundance: many
j_gene: TRBJ2-5
CDR3nt: TGTGCCAGCAGCCGGGGACTAGGAGCGTACCAAGAGACCCAGTACTTC
CDR3aa: CASSRGLGAYQETQYF

d_gene: -
len: 15
v_gene: TRBV19
abundance: many
j_gene: TRBJ2-1
CDR3nt: TGTGCCAGCTCGGCGGTAGGGGGCTCCTACAATGAGCAGTTCTTC
CDR3aa: CASSAVGGSYNEQFF

d_gene: -
len: 14
v_gene: TRBV3-1
abundance: many
j_gene: TRBJ2-7
CDR3nt: TGTGCCAGCATGGGCAGGGGAATTTATCACGAGCAGTACTTC
CDR3aa: CASMGRGIYHEQYF

d_gene: -
len: 15
v_gene: TRBV6-5
abundance: many
j_gene: TRBJ1-5
CDR3nt: TGTGCCAGCAGTTACACATGGACCACGGAGCAGCCCCAGCATTTT
CDR3aa: CASSYTWTTEQPQHF

d_gene: TRBD1
len: 15
v_gene: TRBV7-2
abundance: many
j_gene: TRBJ1-2
CDR3nt: TGTGCCAGCAGCTTAGGAGGGACAGGCATCTATGGCTACACCTTC
CDR3aa: CASSLGGTGIYGYTF

d_gene: -
len: 16
v_gene: TRBV28
abundance: -
j_gene: TRBJ1-5
CDR3nt: TGTGCCAGCAGCTATAATGGGGTAAAGGGCAATCAGCCCCAGCATTTT
CDR3aa: CASSYNGVKGNQPQHF

d_gene: TRBD1
len: 13
v_gene: TRBV5-6
abundance: many
j_gene: TRBJ1-6
CDR3nt: TGTGCCAGCAGCCTTTCCTCCGGGACAGCCACTCACTTT
CDR3aa: CASSLSSGTATHF

d_gene: -
len: 14
v_gene: TRBV3-1
abundance: many
j_gene: TRBJ2-7
CDR3nt: TGTGCCAGCAGCCAAGCCCTAGATAGGTACGAGCAGTACTTC
CDR3aa: CASSQALDRYEQYF

d_gene: -
len: 13
v_gene: TRBV20-1
abundance: many
j_gene: TRBJ2-5
CDR3nt: TGCAGTGCTAGAGAGGGGGGCGGAGAGACCCAGTACTTC
CDR3aa: CSAREGGGETQYF

d_gene: -
len: 16
v_gene: TRBV28
abundance: many
j_gene: TRBJ2-3
CDR3nt: TGTGCCAGCAGTTACCCCCGACTCCCCCGCCCAGATACGCAGTATTTT
CDR3aa: CASSYPRLPRPDTQYF

d_gene: -
len: 13
v_gene: TRBV5-1
abundance: -
j_gene: TRBJ2-7
CDR3nt: TGCGCCAGCAGCTTGGGACGGCTGGGTGAGCAGTACTTC
CDR3aa: CASSLGRLGEQYF

d_gene: -
len: 16
v_gene: TRBV7-9
abundance: many
j_gene: TRBJ2-1
CDR3nt: TGTGCCAGCAGCCCCCCCATAGGAAAGCCGACCAATGAGCAGTTCTTC
CDR3aa: CASSPPIGKPTNEQFF

d_gene: TRBD2
len: 21
v_gene: TRBV9
abundance: -
j_gene: TRBJ2-1
CDR3nt: TGTGCCAGCAGCCCGCCTCCTAGTGTCTCCTATGGGGCGGGAGTGGAGAATGAGCAGTTCTTC
CDR3aa: CASSPPPSVSYGAGVENEQFF

d_gene: -
len: 14
v_gene: TRBV6-2/TRBV6-3
abundance: many
j_gene: TRBJ1-5
CDR3nt: TGTGCCAGCAGTCAGTGGAATAGCAATCAGCCCCAGCATTTT
CDR3aa: CASSQWNSNQPQHF

d_gene: -
len: 15
v_gene: TRBV28
abundance: many
j_gene: TRBJ2-1
CDR3nt: TGTGCCAGCACCCTAGACCCGAGCTCCTACAATGAGCAGTTCTTC
CDR3aa: CASTLDPSSYNEQFF

d_gene: -
len: 14
v_gene: TRBV4-3
abundance: many
j_gene: TRBJ1-2
CDR3nt: TGCGCCAGCAGCCCCTACCCGACCGTGCGTGGCTACACCTTC
CDR3aa: CASSPYPTVRGYTF

d_gene: TRBD1
len: 14
v_gene: TRBV11-2
abundance: many
j_gene: TRBJ1-1
CDR3nt: TGTGCCAGCAGCCGATTGGACAGGGTCACTGAAGCTTTCTTT
CDR3aa: CASSRLDRVTEAFF

d_gene: -
len: 15
v_gene: TRBV18
abundance: -
j_gene: TRBJ1-3
CDR3nt: TGTGCCAGCTCTCCTACGCCAAGCTCTGGAAACACCATATATTTT
CDR3aa: CASSPTPSSGNTIYF

d_gene: -
len: 15
v_gene: TRBV24-1
abundance: many
j_gene: TRBJ2-5
CDR3nt: TGTGCCACCAGTGATATACAGGGCCCAGGGGAGACCCAGTACTTC
CDR3aa: CATSDIQGPGETQYF

d_gene: -
len: 12
v_gene: TRBV29-1
abundance: many
j_gene: TRBJ2-5
CDR3nt: TGCAGCGCTAAGGGGCTGTTGGAGACCCAGTACTTC
CDR3aa: CSAKGLLETQYF

d_gene: -
len: 14
v_gene: TRBV10-2
abundance: few
j_gene: TRBJ2-1
CDR3nt: TGCGCCGCACGGTCAAGAGGTGGCGGCAATGAGCAGTTCTTC
CDR3aa: CAARSRGGGNEQFF

d_gene: TRBD2
len: 14
v_gene: TRBV29-1
abundance: many
j_gene: TRBJ2-1
CDR3nt: TGCAGCGTGGGCCCTAGCGGGAGGGCCGATGAGCAGTTCTTC
CDR3aa: CSVGPSGRADEQFF

d_gene: TRBD2
len: 14
v_gene: TRBV7-2
abundance: many
j_gene: TRBJ2-3
CDR3nt: TGTGCCAGCAGCTTTGGCCAGCGGGAGGGAACGCAGTATTTT
CDR3aa: CASSFGQREGTQYF

d_gene: TRBD2
len: 15
v_gene: TRBV7-9
abundance: few
j_gene: TRBJ2-5
CDR3nt: TGTGCCCTAACCTCGACTAGCGGGAGAGAACAGACCCAGTACTTC
CDR3aa: CALTSTSGREQTQYF

d_gene: -
len: 13
v_gene: TRBV7-9
abundance: many
j_gene: TRBJ1-4
CDR3nt: TGTGCCGCCAGCTCGCAGGCTAATGAAAAACTGTTTTTT
CDR3aa: CAASSQANEKLFF

d_gene: -
len: 15
v_gene: TRBV28
abundance: many
j_gene: TRBJ1-5
CDR3nt: TGTGCCAGCAGTTTCGGAGGGACGGGAAATCAGCCCCAGCATTTT
CDR3aa: CASSFGGTGNQPQHF

d_gene: -
len: 15
v_gene: TRBV5-6
abundance: many
j_gene: TRBJ2-1
CDR3nt: TGTGCCAGCCTCCGCCTCGAAGGGGGATACAATGAGCAGTTCTTC
CDR3aa: CASLRLEGGYNEQFF